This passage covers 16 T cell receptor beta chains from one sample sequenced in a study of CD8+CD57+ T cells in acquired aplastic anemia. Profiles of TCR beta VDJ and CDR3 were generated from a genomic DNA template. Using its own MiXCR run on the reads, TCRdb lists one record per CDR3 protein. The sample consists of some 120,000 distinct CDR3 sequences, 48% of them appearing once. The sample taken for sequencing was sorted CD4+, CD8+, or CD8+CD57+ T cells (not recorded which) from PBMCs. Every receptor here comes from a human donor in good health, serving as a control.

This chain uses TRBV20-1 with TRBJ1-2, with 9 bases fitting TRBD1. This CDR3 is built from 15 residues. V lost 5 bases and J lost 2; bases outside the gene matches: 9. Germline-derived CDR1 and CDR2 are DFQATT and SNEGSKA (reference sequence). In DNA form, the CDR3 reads TGCAGTGCTTTTTCCCGGGACAGGGAGAACTATGGCTACACCTTC. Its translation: CSAFSRDRENYGYTF.

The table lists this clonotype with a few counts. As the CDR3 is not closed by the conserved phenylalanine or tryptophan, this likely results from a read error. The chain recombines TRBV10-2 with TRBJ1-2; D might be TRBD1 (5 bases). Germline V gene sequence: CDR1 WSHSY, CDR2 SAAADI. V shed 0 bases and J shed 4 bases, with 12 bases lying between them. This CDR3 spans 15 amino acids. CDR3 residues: CASSESARQSYGYTV. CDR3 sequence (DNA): TGCGCCAGCAGTGAGTCGGCGCGACAGAGCTATGGCTACACCGTC.

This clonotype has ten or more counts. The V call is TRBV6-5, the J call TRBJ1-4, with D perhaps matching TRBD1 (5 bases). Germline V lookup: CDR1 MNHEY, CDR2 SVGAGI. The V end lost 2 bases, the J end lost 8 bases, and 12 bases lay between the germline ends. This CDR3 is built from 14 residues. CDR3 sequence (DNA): TGTGCCAGCAGTTACGGGCAGGGCAGCGAAAAACTGTTTTTT. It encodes CASSYGQGSEKLFF.

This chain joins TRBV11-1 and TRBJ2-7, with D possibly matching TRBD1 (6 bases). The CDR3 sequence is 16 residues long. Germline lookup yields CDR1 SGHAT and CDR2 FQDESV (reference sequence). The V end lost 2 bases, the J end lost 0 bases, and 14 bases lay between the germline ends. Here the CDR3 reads CASSLMGQGLSYEQYF. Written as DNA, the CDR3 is TGTGCCAGCAGCTTAATGGGGCAGGGGCTCTCCTACGAGCAGTACTTC.

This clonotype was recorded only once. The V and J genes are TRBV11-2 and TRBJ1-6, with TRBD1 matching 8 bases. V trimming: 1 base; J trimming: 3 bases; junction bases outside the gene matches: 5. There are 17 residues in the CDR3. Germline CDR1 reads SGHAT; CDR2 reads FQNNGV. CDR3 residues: CASSLVGTGFYNSPLHF. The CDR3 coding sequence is TGTGCCAGCAGCTTAGTCGGGACAGGATTCTATAATTCACCCCTCCACTTT.

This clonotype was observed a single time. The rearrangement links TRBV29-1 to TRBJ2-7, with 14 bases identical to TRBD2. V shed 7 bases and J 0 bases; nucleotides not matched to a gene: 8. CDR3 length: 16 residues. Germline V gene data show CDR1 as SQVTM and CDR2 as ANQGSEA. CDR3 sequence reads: CSALETSGGASYEQYF. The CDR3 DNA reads TGCAGCGCCCTAGAGACTAGCGGGGGGGCCTCCTACGAGCAGTACTTC.

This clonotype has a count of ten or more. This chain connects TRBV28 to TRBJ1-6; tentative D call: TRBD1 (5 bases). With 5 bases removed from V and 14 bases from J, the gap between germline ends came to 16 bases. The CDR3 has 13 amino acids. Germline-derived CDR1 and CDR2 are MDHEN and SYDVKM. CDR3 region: CASSTLYRNSLHF. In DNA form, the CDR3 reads TGTGCCAGCAGTACACTGTACAGGAACTCCCTCCACTTT.

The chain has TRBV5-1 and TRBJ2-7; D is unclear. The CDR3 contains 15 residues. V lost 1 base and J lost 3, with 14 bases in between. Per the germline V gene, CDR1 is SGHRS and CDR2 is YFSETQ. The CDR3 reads CASSLFPGEGYEQYF. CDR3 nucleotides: TGCGCCAGCAGCTTGTTTCCAGGAGAAGGCTACGAGCAGTACTTC.

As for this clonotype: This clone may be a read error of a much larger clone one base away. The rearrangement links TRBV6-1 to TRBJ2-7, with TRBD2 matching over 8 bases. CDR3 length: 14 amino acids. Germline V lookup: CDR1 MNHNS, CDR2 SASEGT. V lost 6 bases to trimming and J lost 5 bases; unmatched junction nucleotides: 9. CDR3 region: CASRAELAVDEQYF. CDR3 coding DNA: TGTGCCAGCAGAGCCGAACTAGCGGTGGACGAGCAGTACTTC.

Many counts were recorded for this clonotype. CDR3 in DNA: TGTGCCAGCAGCTTAGCGTCTTTAGGCGGGGCCAACAATGAGCAGTTCTTC. Translation: CASSLASLGGANNEQFF. The rearrangement joins TRBV7-2 to TRBJ2-1; tentative D call: TRBD2 (6 bases). The CDR3 runs to 17 residues. V gave up 0 bases and J gave up 5 bases, with 17 bases separating them. Germline V gene data show CDR1 as SGHTA and CDR2 as FQGNSA.

CDR3 coding DNA: TGCAGTGCTCCGCGTTTGGGGGGCGATGGCTACACCTTC. Encoded protein: CSAPRLGGDGYTF. This rearrangement joins TRBV20-1 to TRBJ1-2; D is possibly TRBD1 (6 bases). The CDR3 contains 13 residues. V was cut by 5 bases and J by 6 bases, with 16 bases left in between. Per the germline V gene, CDR1 is DFQATT and CDR2 is SNEGSKA (reference sequence).

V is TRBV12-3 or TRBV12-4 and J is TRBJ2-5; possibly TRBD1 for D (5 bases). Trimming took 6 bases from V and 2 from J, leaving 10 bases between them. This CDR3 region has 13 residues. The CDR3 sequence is CASRGRLQETQYF. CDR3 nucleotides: TGTGCCAGCAGGGGGCGGTTACAAGAGACCCAGTACTTC.

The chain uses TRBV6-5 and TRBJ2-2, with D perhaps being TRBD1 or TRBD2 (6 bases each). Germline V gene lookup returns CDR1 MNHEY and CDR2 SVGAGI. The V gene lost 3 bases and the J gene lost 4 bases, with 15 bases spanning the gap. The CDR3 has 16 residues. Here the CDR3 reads CASSYEGGTATGELFF. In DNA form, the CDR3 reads TGTGCCAGCAGTTATGAGGGGGGCACGGCCACCGGGGAGCTGTTTTTT.

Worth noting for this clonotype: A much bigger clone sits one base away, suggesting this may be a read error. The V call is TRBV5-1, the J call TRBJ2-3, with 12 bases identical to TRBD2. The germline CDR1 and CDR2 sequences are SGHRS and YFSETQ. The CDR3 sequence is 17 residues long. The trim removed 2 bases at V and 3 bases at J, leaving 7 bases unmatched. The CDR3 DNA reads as TGCGCCAGCAGCTTACATCTAGCGGGGGGGCGGACAGATACGCAGTATTTT. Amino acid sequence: CASSLHLAGGRTDTQYF.

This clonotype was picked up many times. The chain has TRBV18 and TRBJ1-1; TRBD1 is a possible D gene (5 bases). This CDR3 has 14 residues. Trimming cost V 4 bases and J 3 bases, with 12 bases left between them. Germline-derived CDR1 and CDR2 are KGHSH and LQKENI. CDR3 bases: TGTGCCAGCTCACGGGTAACAGGAGACACTGAAGCTTTCTTT. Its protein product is CASSRVTGDTEAFF.

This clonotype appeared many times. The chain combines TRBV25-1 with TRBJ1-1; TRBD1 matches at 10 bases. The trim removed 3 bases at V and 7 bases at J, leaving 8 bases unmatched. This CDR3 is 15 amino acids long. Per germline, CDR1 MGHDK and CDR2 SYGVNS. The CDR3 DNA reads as TGTGCCAGCAGTGACCCAGGGACAGGGGACCGTGAAGCTTTCTTT. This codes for CASSDPGTGDREAFF.